This T cell receptor (beta chain) was obtained from a study of cytomegalovirus exposure and HLA in healthy donors. Each of the donors was a healthy bone marrow donor. Comments on this clone: Its specificity is not known.

CDR1 SEHNR and CDR2 FQNEAQ come from the germline V gene (reference sequence). V gave up 3 bases and J gave up 4 bases, with 15 bases separating them. The CDR3 is made up of 15 amino acids. The study ran its PCR with 60 Vbeta and 13 Jbeta primers. Assay: immunoSEQ multiplex PCR; the TCRdb copy retains only in-frame clones and omits some. The repertoire consists of about 89,000 clones, with around 60% occurring once and the leading ten covering around 2.5%. Study results and limitations: Compared with the roughly 700-donor mean, an Asian-associated ancestry cluster reportedly had fewer N-insertions, according to a later analysis. Most TCR beta V segments were productive about 87% or about 30% of the time in an earlier analysis. It has been reported that TCR beta sequences accurately predicted the HLA-A and HLA-B alleles of most subjects.

Sequencing input: PBMCs. The chain couples TRBV7-9 to TRBJ1-2; unclear D gene. The sequence derives from a human donor in good health. The CDR3 loop reads CASSFSGISSYGYTF. In nucleotides, the CDR3 is TGTGCCAGCAGCTTTTCGGGTATTTCCAGCTATGGCTACACCTTC.